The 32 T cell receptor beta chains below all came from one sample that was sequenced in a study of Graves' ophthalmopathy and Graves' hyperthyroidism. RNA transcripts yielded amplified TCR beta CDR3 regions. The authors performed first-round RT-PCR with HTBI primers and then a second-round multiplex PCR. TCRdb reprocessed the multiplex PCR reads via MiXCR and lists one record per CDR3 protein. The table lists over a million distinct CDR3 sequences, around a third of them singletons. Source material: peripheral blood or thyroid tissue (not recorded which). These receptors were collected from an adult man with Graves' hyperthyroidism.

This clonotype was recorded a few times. CDR3 in amino acids: CSVEGLTSGDYVLTF. In DNA, the CDR3 is TGCAGCGTTGAAGGTTTGACTAGCGGGGACTACGTCCTGACTTTC. This chain joins TRBV29-1 and TRBJ2-6, with 11 nucleotides matching TRBD2. Germline loops: CDR1 SQVTM, CDR2 ANQGSEA. Germline trimming cut 1 base from V and 11 bases from J; bases unmatched to any gene: 7. This CDR3 is 15 amino acids long.

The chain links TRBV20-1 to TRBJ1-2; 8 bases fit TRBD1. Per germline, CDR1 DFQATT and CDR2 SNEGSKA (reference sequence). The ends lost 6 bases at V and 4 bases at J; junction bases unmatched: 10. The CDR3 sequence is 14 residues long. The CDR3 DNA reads TGCAGTGCACAAGACAGGGGAGGGACCTATGGCTACACCTTC. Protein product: CSAQDRGGTYGYTF.

The CDR3 loop is CATKVRANTEAFF. The CDR3 bases are TGTGCCACTAAAGTGCGGGCGAACACTGAAGCTTTCTTT. This rearrangement joins TRBV10-3 to TRBJ1-1; D not resolved. Trimming took off 10 bases at V and 1 base at J, with 13 bases between the two ends. Germline CDR1 reads ENHRY; CDR2 reads SYGVKD. CDR3 length: 13 amino acids.

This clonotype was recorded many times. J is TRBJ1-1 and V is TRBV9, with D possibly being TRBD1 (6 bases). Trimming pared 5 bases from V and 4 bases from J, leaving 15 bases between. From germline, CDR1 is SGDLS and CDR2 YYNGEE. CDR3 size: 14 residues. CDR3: CASSIGGWGTEAFF. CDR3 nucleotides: TGTGCCAGCAGTATAGGGGGATGGGGCACTGAAGCTTTCTTT.

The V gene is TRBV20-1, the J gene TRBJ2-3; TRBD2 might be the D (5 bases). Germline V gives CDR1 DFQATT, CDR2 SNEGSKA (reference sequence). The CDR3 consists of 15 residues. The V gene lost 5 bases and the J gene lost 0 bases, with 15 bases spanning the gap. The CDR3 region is CSARRLPNSTDTQYF. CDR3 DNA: TGCAGTGCTCGGAGACTACCTAATAGCACAGATACGCAGTATTTT.

Written as DNA, the CDR3 is TGTGCCAGCAGTTACTCGCCGCTAGCGGGGAAAGAGACCCAGTACTTC. It is translated as CASSYSPLAGKETQYF. V is TRBV7-9 and J is TRBJ2-5; 9 nucleotides agree with TRBD2. Trimming removed 6 bases from V and 3 bases from J; junction bases left unmatched: 11. The CDR3 is 16 amino acids. The germline V gene encodes CDR1 SEHNR and CDR2 FQNEAQ (reference sequence).

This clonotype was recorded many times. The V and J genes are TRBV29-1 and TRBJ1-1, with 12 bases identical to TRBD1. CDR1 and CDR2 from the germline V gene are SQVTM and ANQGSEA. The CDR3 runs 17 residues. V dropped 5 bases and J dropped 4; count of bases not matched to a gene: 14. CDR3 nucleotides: TGCAGCGTTTTTGGGCAGGGGACAGGGGGCGCGGGCACTGAAGCTTTCTTT. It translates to CSVFGQGTGGAGTEAFF. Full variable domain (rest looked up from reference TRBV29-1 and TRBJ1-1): SAVISQKPSRDICQRGTSLTIQCQVDSQVTMMFWYRQQPGQSLTLIATANQGSEATYESGFVIDKFPISRPNLTFSTLTVSNMSPEDSSIYLCSVFGQGTGGAGTEAFFGQGTRLTVV.

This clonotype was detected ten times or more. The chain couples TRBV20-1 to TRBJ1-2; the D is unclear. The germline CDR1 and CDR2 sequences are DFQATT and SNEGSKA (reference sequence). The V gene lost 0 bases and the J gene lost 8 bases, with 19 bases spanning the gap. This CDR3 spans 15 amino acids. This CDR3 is CSARDLLGPTQGYTF. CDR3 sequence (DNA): TGCAGTGCTAGAGATCTCCTCGGGCCCACCCAGGGCTACACCTTC.

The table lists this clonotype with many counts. For the CDR3, the DNA is TGTGCCAGCAGCCCAGGGAACACCGGGGAGCTGTTTTTT. Translating gives CASSPGNTGELFF. V is TRBV7-2 and J is TRBJ2-2, with D unclear. Germline assignment: CDR1 SGHTA and CDR2 FQGNSA. The CDR3 loop spans 13 amino acids. V lost 5 bases, J lost 1 base, and 5 bases lay in between.

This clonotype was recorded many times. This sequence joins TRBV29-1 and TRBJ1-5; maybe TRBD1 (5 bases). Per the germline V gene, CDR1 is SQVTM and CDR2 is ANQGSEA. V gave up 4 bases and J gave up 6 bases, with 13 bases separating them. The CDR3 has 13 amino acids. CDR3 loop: CSVGAGSGQPQHF. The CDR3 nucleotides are TGCAGCGTTGGGGCAGGGTCGGGTCAGCCCCAGCATTTT.

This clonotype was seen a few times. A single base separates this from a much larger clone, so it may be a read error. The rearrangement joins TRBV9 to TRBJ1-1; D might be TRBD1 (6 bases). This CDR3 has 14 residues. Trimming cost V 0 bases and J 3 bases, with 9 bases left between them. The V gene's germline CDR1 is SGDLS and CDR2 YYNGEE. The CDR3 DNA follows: TGTGCCAGCAGCGTAGAGGGGGGGGACACTGAAGCTTTCTTT. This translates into CASSVEGGDTEAFF.

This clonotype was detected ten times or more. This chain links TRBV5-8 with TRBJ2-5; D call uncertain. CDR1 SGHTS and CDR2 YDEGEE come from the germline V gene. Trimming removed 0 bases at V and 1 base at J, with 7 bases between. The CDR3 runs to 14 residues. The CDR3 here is CASSLARTQETQYF. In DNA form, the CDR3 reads TGTGCCAGCAGCTTGGCGCGGACCCAAGAGACCCAGTACTTC.

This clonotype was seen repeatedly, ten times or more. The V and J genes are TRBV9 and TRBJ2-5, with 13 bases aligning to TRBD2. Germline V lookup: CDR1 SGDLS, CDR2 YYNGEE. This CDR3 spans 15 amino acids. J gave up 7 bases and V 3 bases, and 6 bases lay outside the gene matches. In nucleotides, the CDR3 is TGTGCCAGCAGCGGGACTAGCGGGAGTTCGTGGACCCAGTACTTC. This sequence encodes CASSGTSGSSWTQYF.

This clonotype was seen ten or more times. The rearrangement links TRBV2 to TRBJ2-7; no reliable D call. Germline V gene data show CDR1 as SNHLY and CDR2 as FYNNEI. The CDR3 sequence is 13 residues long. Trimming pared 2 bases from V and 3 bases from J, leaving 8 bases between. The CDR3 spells CASSEQAYYEQYF. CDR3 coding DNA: TGTGCCAGCAGTGAACAGGCGTACTACGAGCAGTACTTC.

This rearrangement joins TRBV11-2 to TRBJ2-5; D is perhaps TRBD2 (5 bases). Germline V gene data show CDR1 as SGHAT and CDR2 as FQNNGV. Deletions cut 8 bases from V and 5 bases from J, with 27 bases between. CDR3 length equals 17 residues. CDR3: CASLARVGIGERETQYF. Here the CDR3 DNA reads TGTGCCAGCTTAGCCCGAGTGGGCATCGGGGAGCGGGAGACCCAGTACTTC.

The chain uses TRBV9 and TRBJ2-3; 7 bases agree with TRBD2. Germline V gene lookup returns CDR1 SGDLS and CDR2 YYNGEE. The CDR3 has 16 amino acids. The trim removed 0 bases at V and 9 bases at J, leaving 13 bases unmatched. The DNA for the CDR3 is TGTGCCAGCAGCGTAGGAAGGGAGGGGACCGGGGGAACGCAGTATTTT. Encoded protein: CASSVGREGTGGTQYF.

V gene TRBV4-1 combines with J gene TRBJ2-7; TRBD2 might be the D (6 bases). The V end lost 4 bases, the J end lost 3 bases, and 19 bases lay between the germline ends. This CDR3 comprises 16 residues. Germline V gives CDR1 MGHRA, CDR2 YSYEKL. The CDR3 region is CASSRMWDAGNYEQYF. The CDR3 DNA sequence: TGCGCCAGCAGCCGGATGTGGGACGCGGGGAACTACGAGCAGTACTTC.

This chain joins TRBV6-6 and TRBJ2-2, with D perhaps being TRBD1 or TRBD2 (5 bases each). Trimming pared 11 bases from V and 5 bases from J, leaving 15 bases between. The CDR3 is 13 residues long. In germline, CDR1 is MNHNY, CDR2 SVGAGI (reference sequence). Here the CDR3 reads CAARGPGTGELFF. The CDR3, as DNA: TGTGCCGCCCGGGGCCCAGGGACCGGGGAGCTGTTTTTT.

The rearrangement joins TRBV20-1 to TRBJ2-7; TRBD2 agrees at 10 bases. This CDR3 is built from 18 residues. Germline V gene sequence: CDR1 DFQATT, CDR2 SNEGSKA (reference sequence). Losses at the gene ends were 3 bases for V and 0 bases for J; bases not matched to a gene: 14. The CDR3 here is CSASSLRLAGLNSYEQYF. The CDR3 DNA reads TGCAGTGCTAGTAGTCTTCGACTAGCGGGCCTAAACTCCTACGAGCAGTACTTC.

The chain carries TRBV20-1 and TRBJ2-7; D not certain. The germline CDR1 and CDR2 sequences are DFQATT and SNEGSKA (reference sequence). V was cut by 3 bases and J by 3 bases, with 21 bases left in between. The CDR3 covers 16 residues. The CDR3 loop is CSARHFDTASIYEQYF. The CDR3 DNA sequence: TGCAGTGCTAGGCATTTTGACACCGCTTCCATCTACGAGCAGTACTTC.

The CDR3 nucleotides are TGTGCCAGCCAAAGCGGGGGGCTCTACGAGCAGTACTTC. This translates into CASQSGGLYEQYF. The chain carries TRBV6-5 and TRBJ2-7; 9 positions match TRBD2. The length of the CDR3 is 13 residues. The trim removed 8 bases at V and 3 bases at J, leaving 5 bases unmatched. Per germline, CDR1 MNHEY and CDR2 SVGAGI.

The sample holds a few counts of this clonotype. The CDR3 loop reads CASSYRAPGYEQYF. For the CDR3, the DNA is TGTGCCAGCAGTTACAGGGCCCCCGGCTACGAGCAGTACTTC. The chain carries TRBV6-5 and TRBJ2-7; D is ambiguous. Trimming took off 2 bases at V and 3 bases at J, with 11 bases between the two ends. Germline lookup yields CDR1 MNHEY and CDR2 SVGAGI. The CDR3 is 14 residues long.

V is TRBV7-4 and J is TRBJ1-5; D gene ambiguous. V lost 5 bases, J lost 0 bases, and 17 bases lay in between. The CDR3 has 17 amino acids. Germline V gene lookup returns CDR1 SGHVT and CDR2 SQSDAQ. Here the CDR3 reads CASSISAGFYSNQPQHF. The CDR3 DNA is TGTGCCAGCAGCATTAGCGCGGGGTTTTATAGCAATCAGCCCCAGCATTTT.

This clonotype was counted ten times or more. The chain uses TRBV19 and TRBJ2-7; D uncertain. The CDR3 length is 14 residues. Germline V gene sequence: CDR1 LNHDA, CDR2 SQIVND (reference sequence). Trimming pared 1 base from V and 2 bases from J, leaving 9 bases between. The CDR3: CASSIGSRPYEQYF. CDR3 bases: TGTGCCAGTAGTATAGGATCCAGACCCTACGAGCAGTACTTC. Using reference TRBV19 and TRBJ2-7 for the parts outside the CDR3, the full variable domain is DGGITQSPKYLFRKEGQNVTLSCEQNLNHDAMYWYRQDPGQGLRLIYYSQIVNDFQKGDIAEGYSVSREKKESFPLTVTSAQKNPTAFYLCASSIGSRPYEQYFGPGTRLTVT.

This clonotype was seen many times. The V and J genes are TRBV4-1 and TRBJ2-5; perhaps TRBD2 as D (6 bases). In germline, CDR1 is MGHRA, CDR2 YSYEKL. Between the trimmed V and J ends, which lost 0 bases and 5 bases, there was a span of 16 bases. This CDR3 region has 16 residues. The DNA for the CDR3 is TGCGCCAGCAGCCAAGACTGGCAGCGGGTGACTGAGACCCAGTACTTC. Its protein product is CASSQDWQRVTETQYF.

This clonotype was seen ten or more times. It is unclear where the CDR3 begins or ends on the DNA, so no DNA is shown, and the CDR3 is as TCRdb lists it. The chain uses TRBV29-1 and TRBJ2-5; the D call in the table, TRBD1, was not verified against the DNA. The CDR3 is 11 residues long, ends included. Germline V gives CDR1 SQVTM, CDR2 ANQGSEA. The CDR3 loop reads CSVGAGTEKYF.

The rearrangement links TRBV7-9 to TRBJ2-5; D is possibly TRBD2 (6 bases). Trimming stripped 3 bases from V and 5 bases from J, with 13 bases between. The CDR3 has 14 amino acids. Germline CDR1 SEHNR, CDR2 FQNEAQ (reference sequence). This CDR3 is CASSLDGGLETQYF. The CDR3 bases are TGTGCCAGCAGCTTGGATGGGGGGTTGGAGACCCAGTACTTC.

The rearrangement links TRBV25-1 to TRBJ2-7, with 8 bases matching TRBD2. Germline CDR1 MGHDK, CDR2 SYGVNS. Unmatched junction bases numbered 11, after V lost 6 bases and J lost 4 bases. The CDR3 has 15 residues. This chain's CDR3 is CASSLAGTRDYEQYF. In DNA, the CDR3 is TGTGCCAGCAGCTTGGCCGGGACTAGAGATTACGAGCAGTACTTC.

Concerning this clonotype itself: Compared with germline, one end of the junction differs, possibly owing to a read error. CDR3 region: CSATYTGQGYTDF. In nucleotides, the CDR3 is TGCAGTGCTACGTATACGGGACAGGGGTACACGGACTTC. The chain is built from TRBV20-1 and TRBJ2-5, with 10 bases aligning to TRBD1. Germline assignment: CDR1 DFQATT and CDR2 SNEGSKA (reference sequence). The CDR3 loop spans 13 amino acids.

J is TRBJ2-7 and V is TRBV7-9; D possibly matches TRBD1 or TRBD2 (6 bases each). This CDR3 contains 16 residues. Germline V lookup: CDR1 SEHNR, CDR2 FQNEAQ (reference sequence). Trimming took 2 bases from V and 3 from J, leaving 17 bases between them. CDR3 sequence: CASSLPRGDFLYEQYF. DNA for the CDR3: TGTGCCAGCAGCTTACCTAGGGGGGATTTTCTCTACGAGCAGTACTTC.

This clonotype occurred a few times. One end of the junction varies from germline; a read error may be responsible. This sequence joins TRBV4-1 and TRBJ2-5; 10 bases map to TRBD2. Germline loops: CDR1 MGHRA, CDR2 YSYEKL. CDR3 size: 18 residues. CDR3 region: CASSPRPLGLADPMAQYF. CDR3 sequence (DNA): TGTGCCAGCAGCCCCCGTCCCCTAGGACTAGCGGACCCCATGGCCCAGTACTTC.

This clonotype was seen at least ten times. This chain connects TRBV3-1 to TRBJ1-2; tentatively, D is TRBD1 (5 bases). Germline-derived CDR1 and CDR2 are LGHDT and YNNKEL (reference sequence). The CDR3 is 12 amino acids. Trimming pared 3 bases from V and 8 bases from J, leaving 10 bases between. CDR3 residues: CASSQEGRGYTF. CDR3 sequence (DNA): TGTGCCAGCAGCCAGGAGGGGAGGGGCTACACCTTC.